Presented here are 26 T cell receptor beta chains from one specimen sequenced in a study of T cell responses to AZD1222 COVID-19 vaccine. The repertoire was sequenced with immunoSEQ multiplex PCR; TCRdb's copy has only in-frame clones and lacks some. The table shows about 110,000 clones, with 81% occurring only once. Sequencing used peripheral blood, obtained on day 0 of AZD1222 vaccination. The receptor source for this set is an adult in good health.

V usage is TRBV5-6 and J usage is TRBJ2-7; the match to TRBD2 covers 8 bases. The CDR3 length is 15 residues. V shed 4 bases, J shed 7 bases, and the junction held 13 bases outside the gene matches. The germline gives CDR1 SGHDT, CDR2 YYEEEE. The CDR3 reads CASSVPGLGVGEQYF. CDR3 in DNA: TGTGCCAGCAGCGTACCGGGACTAGGAGTGGGTGAGCAGTACTTC.

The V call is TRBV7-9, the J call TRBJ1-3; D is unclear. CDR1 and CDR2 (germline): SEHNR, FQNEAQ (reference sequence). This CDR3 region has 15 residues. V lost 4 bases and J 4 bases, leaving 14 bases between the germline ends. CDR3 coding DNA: TGTGCCAGCAGCTCTGGGCCTTTTCCCGGAAACACCATATATTTT. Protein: CASSSGPFPGNTIYF.

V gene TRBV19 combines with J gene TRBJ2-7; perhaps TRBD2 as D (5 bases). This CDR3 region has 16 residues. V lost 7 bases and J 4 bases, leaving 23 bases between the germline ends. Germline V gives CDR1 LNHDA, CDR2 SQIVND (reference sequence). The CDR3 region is CASKSELGGGSYEQYF. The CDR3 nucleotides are TGTGCCAGTAAAAGTGAATTGGGCGGAGGCTCATACGAGCAGTACTTC.

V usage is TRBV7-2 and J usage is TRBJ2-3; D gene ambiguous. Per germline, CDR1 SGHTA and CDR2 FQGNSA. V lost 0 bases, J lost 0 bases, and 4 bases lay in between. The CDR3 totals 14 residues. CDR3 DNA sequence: TGTGCCAGCAGCTTAGCTTTGAGCACAGATACGCAGTATTTT. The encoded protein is CASSLALSTDTQYF. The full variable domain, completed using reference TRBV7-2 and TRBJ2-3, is GAGVSQSPSNKVTEKGKDVELRCDPISGHTALYWYRQSLGQGLEFLIYFQGNSAPDKSGLPSDRFSAERTGGSVSTLTIQRTQQEDSAVYLCASSLALSTDTQYFGPGTRLTVL.

The CDR3 region is CASSQSKSRDPRSSYNSPLHF. As DNA, the CDR3 is TGTGCCAGCAGCCAATCCAAAAGCCGGGACCCAAGGAGCTCCTATAATTCACCCCTCCACTTT. The chain is built from TRBV3-1 (or the pseudogene TRBV3-2) and TRBJ1-6; D might be TRBD1 (5 bases). Germline CDR1 reads LGHDT; CDR2 reads YNNKEL (reference sequence). The CDR3 length is 21 residues. Trimming left V 2 bases short and J 0 bases short, with 23 bases between.

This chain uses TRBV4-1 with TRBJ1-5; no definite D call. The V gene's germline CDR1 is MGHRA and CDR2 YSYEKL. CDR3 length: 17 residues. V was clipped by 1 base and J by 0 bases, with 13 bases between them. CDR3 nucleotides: TGCGCCAGCAGCCAAGGAAGGGATACCTATAGCAATCAGCCCCAGCATTTT. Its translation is CASSQGRDTYSNQPQHF.

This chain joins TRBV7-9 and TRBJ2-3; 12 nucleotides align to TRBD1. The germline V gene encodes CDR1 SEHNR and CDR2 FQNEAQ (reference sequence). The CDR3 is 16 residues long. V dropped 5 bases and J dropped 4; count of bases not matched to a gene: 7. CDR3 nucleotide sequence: TGTGCCAGCAGCGACCGGGACAGGGGGCTGGCAGATACGCAGTATTTT. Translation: CASSDRDRGLADTQYF. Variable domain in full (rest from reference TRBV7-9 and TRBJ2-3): DTGVSQNPRHKITKRGQNVTFRCDPISEHNRLYWYRQTLGQGPEFLTYFQNEAQLEKSRLLSDRFSAERPKGSFSTLEIQRTEQGDSAMYLCASSDRDRGLADTQYFGPGTRLTVL.

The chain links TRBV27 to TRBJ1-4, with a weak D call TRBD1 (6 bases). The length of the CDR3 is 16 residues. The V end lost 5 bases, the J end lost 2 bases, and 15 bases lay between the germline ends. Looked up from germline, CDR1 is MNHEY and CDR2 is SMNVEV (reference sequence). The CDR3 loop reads CASSPQGFETNEKLFF. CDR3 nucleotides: TGTGCCAGCAGTCCACAGGGTTTCGAGACTAATGAAAAACTGTTTTTT.

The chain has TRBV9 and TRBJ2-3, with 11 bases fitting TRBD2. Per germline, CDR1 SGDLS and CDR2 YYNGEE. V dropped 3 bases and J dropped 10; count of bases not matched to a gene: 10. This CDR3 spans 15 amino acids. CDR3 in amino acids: CASSEDPSGRSAQYF. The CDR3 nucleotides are TGTGCCAGCAGCGAAGACCCTAGCGGGAGGAGCGCGCAGTATTTT.

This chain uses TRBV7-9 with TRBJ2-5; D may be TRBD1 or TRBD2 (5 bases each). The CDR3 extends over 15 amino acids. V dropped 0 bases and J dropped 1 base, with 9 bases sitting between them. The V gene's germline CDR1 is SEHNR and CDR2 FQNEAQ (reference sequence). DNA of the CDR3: TGTGCCAGCAGCTTAGCCGGGACCGTCCAAGAGACCCAGTACTTC. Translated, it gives CASSLAGTVQETQYF.

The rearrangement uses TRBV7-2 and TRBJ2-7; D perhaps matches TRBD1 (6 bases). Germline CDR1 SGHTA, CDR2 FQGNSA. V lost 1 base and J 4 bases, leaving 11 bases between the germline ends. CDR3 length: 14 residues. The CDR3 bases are TGTGCCAGCAGCTTAGAGGCAGGGGAGTACGAGCAGTACTTC. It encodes CASSLEAGEYEQYF.

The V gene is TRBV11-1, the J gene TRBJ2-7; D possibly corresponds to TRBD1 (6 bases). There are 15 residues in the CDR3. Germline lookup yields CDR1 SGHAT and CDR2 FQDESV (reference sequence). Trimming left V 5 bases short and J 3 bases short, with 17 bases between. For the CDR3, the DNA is TGTGCCAGCAGCCCCCTCCCGCAGGGGAGCTACGAGCAGTACTTC. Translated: CASSPLPQGSYEQYF.

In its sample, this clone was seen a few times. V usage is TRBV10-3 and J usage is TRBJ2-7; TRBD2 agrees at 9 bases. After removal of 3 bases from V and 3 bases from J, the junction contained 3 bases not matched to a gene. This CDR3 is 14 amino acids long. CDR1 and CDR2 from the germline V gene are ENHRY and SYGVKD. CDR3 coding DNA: TGTGCCATCAGTGACCCTAGCGGGAACTACGAGCAGTACTTC. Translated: CAISDPSGNYEQYF.

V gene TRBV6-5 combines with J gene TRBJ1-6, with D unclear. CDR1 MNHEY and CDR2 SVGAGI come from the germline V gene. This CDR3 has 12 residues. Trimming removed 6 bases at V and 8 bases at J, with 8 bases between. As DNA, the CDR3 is TGTGCCAGCAGCCGGGTTGATTCACCCCTCCACTTT. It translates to CASSRVDSPLHF.

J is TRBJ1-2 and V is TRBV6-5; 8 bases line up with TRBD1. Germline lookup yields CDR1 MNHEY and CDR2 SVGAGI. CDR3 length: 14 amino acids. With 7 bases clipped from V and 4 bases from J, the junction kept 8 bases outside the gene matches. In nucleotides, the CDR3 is TGTGCCAGCACTCCCGGGCAGGGGGCCTATGGCTACACCTTC. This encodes CASTPGQGAYGYTF.

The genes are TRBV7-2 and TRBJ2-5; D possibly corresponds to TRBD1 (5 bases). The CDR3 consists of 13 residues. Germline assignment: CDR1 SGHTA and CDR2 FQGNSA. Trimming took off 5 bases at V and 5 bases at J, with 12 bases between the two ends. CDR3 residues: CASSDRRMETQYF. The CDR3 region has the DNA TGTGCCAGCAGCGACAGACGGATGGAGACCCAGTACTTC.

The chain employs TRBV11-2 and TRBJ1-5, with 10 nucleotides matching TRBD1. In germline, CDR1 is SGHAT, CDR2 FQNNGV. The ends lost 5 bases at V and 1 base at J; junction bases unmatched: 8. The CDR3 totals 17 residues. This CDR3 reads CASSRGDRGGSNQPQHF. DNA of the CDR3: TGTGCCAGCAGCCGCGGGGACAGGGGCGGAAGCAATCAGCCCCAGCATTTT.

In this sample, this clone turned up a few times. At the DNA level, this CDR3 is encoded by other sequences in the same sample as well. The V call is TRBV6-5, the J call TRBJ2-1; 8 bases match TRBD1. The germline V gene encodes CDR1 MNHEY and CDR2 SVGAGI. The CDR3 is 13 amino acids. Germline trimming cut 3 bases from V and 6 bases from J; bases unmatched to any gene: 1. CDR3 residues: CASSYDRGNEQFF. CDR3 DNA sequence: TGTGCCAGCAGTTATGACAGGGGCAATGAGCAGTTCTTC.

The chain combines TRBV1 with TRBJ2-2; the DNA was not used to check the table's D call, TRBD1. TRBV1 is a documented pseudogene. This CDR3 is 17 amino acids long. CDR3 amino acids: CTSSLTTGSPRGGELFF. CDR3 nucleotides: TGCACCAGCAGCCTGACGACAGGGAGTCCGAGAGGCGGGGAGCTGTTTTTT.

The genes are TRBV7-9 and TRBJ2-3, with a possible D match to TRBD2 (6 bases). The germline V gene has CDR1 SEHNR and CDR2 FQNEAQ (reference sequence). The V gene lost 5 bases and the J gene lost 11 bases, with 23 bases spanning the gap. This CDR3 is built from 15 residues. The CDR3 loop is CASSPDGASGGGQYF. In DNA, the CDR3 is TGTGCCAGCAGCCCAGACGGGGCTTCTGGGGGAGGGCAGTATTTT. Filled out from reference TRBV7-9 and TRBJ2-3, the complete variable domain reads DTGVSQNPRHKITKRGQNVTFRCDPISEHNRLYWYRQTLGQGPEFLTYFQNEAQLEKSRLLSDRFSAERPKGSFSTLEIQRTEQGDSAMYLCASSPDGASGGGQYFGPGTRLTVL.

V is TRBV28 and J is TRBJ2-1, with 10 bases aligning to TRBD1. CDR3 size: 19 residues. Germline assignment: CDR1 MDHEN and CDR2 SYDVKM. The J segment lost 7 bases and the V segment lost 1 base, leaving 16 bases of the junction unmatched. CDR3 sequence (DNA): TGTGCCAGCAGTTTATCCCTAGCACCTGACAGGGGGCGCAGAAATGAGCAGTTCTTC. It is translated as CASSLSLAPDRGRRNEQFF.

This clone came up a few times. CDR3 in DNA: TGCAGCGTGGAGGGACCCGACCATGGGTATGGCTACACCTTC. This gives the protein CSVEGPDHGYGYTF. The chain employs TRBV29-1 and TRBJ1-2; TRBD1 is a possible D gene (5 bases). The CDR3 is 14 residues long. Germline lookup yields CDR1 SQVTM and CDR2 ANQGSEA. The V and J ends lost 6 bases and 5 bases respectively, with 19 bases between them.

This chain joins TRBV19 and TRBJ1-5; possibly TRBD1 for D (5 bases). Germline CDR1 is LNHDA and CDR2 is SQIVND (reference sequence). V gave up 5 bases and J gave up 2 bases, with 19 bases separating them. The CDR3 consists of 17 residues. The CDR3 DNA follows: TGTGCCAGTAGTGGCAAGGGGCACCAAAAGGGCAATCAGCCCCAGCATTTT. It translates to CASSGKGHQKGNQPQHF.

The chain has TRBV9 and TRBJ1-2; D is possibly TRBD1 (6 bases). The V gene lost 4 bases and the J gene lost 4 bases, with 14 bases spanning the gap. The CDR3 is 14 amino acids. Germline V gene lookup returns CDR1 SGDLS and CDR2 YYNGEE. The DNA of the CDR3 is TGTGCCAGCAGCCTTAGAGGGGGGGCCTATGGCTACACCTTC. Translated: CASSLRGGAYGYTF.

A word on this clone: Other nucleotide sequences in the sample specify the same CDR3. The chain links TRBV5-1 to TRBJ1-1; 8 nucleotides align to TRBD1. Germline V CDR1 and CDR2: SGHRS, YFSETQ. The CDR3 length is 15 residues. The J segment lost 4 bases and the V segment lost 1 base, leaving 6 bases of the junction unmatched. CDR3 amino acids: CASSLLQGASTEAFF. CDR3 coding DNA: TGCGCCAGCAGCTTGCTTCAGGGGGCGAGCACTGAAGCTTTCTTT.

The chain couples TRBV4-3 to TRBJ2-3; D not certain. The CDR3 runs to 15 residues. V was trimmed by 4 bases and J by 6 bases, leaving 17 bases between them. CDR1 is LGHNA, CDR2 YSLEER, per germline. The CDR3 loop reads CASSRVWAFGDTQYF. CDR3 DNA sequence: TGCGCCAGCAGCCGGGTTTGGGCCTTCGGGGATACGCAGTATTTT.